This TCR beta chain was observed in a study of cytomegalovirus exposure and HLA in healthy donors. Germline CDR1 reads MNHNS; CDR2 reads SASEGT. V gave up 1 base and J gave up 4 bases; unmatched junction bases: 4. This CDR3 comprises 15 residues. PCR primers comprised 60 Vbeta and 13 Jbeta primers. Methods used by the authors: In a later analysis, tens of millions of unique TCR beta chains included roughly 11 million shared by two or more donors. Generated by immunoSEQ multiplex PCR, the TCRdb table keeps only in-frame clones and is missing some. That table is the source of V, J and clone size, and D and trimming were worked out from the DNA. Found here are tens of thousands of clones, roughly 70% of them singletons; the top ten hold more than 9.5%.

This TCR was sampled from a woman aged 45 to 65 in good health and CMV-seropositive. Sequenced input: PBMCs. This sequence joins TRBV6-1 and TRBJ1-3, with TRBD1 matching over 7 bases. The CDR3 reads CASSEGQGGGNTIYF. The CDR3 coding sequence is TGTGCCAGCAGTGAAGGACAGGGAGGAGGAAACACCATATATTTT.